Below are 6 T cell receptor beta chains sequenced from a single sample in a study of blood T cell repertoires in COVID-19. The assay was immunoSEQ multiplex PCR, and TCRdb's table has in-frame clones only and misses some. This table has roughly 300,000 clones, about 83% appearing once. Material for sequencing was peripheral blood. The receptors originated from a woman between 45 and 65 years old with acute or convalescent COVID-19.

The rearrangement joins TRBV2 to TRBJ2-2, with D perhaps TRBD2 (6 bases). The V end lost 5 bases, the J end lost 5 bases, and 15 bases lay between the germline ends. Germline V gene data show CDR1 as SNHLY and CDR2 as FYNNEI. The CDR3 is 15 residues long. CDR3 loop: CASSSGRAGTGELFF. DNA for the CDR3: TGTGCCAGCAGTTCTGGACGGGCGGGGACCGGGGAGCTGTTTTTT.

The chain carries TRBV28 and TRBJ2-1; D remains ambiguous. The CDR3 covers 18 residues. CDR1 is MDHEN, CDR2 SYDVKM, per germline. Trimming pared 4 bases from V and 10 bases from J, leaving 29 bases between. The CDR3 is CASSSFPDWKRPTCEQFF. CDR3 nucleotide sequence: TGTGCCAGCAGTTCGTTCCCCGACTGGAAACGGCCGACTTGCGAGCAGTTCTTC.

This rearrangement joins TRBV7-2 to TRBJ2-7; tentatively, D is TRBD2 (6 bases). With 0 bases removed from V and 6 bases from J, the gap between germline ends came to 12 bases. Germline lookup yields CDR1 SGHTA and CDR2 FQGNSA. The CDR3 covers 14 residues. Here the CDR3 reads CASSLARRGSEQYF. CDR3 nucleotide sequence: TGTGCCAGCAGCTTAGCGCGGCGGGGATCCGAGCAGTACTTC.

The chain combines TRBV7-9 with TRBJ1-3; D not certain. This CDR3 contains 13 residues. Germline V gives CDR1 SEHNR, CDR2 FQNEAQ (reference sequence). V lost 8 bases and J 0 bases, leaving 8 bases between the germline ends. The CDR3 region is CASRTYSGNTIYF. The CDR3, as DNA: TGTGCCAGCCGAACTTACTCTGGAAACACCATATATTTT.

The chain carries TRBV27 and TRBJ2-5; 10 bases agree with TRBD2. Per germline, CDR1 MNHEY and CDR2 SMNVEV (reference sequence). V lost 3 bases to trimming and J lost 5 bases; unmatched junction nucleotides: 6. The CDR3 runs to 15 residues. The CDR3 spells CASSFRTSGGETQYF. In DNA form, the CDR3 reads TGTGCCAGCAGTTTCCGGACTAGCGGTGGCGAGACCCAGTACTTC.

The chain recombines TRBV18 with TRBJ1-5; TRBD1 matches at 7 bases. V shed 4 bases and J 4 bases; nucleotides not matched to a gene: 4. Per the germline V gene, CDR1 is KGHSH and CDR2 is LQKENI. This CDR3 has 14 amino acids. CDR3 protein: CASSRDSQNQPQHF. As DNA, the CDR3 is TGTGCCAGCTCACGGGACAGCCAAAATCAGCCCCAGCATTTT.